The entry below describes one TCR beta chain. The nonmyeloablative bone marrow transplants came from related graft donors, with transient mixed chimerism. Unstimulated regulatory T cells (CD4+CD25+CD127-), CD4+CD25- non-regulatory cells, CD4 and CD8 cells were FACS-sorted from thawed PBMCs. This entry belongs to a study of Tregs in tolerant kidney transplant recipients. Assay: immunoSEQ multiplex PCR; the TCRdb copy retains only in-frame clones and omits some. The sample has approximately 90,000 clones; 90% to 95% are singletons. V was trimmed by 8 bases and J by 3 bases, leaving 10 bases between them. Germline values: CDR1 SNHLY, CDR2 FYNNEI. This CDR3 is 12 amino acids long.

This sequence originates from a human patient who received a combined kidney and bone marrow transplant. The T cells may partly be graft donor cells. The chain joins TRBV2 to TRBJ2-5; the D gene is possibly TRBD1 (6 bases). The starting material was CD4+ T cells from blood (PBMCs), obtained 12 months after the transplant. The CDR3 is CASGTTEETQYF. For the CDR3, the DNA is TGTGCCAGCGGGACAACAGAAGAGACCCAGTACTTC. Drawing the rest from reference TRBV2 and TRBJ2-5, the complete variable domain is EPEVTQTPSHQVTQMGQEVILRCVPISNHLYFYWYRQILGQKVEFLVSFYNNEISEKSEIFDDQFSVERPDGSNFTLKIRSTKLEDSAMYFCASGTTEETQYFGPGTRLLVL.